The 16 T cell receptor beta chains presented below share a single source sample, sequenced in a study of PD-1 blockade in mismatch repair-deficient tumors. Sequencing used immunoSEQ multiplex PCR; TCRdb keeps in-frame clones, though not all of them. The sample holds roughly 110,000 clones, 65% to 80% seen once. Sequencing used peripheral blood, obtained 60 weeks after starting pembrolizumab. Receptors were obtained from an adult with mismatch repair-deficient cancer.

V and J are TRBV27 and TRBJ2-1; a weak D match, TRBD2 (5 bases). V was shortened by 4 bases and J by 2 bases, with 12 bases between the two germline ends. Germline V gene lookup returns CDR1 MNHEY and CDR2 SMNVEV (reference sequence). The CDR3 spans 15 residues. CDR3 loop: CASSWSGSPYNEQFF. The CDR3 nucleotides are TGTGCCAGCAGTTGGTCGGGAAGCCCCTACAATGAGCAGTTCTTC.

The chain links TRBV6-5 to TRBJ2-1, with TRBD2 matching 11 bases. The length of the CDR3 is 16 residues. In germline, CDR1 is MNHEY, CDR2 SVGAGI. V lost 2 bases to trimming and J lost 4 bases; unmatched junction nucleotides: 4. CDR3 in DNA: TGTGCCAGCAGTTACGGGACTAGCGGCGTTTACAATGAGCAGTTCTTC. Translation gives CASSYGTSGVYNEQFF.

J is TRBJ1-1 and V is TRBV6-1; D is ambiguous. Germline assignment: CDR1 MNHNS and CDR2 SASEGT. The length of the CDR3 is 17 residues. V was clipped by 2 bases and J by 1 base, with 17 bases between them. The CDR3 reads CASSEFSTQRKNTEAFF. Written as DNA, the CDR3 is TGTGCCAGCAGTGAATTCTCCACACAGAGAAAGAACACTGAAGCTTTCTTT.

The rearrangement joins TRBV30 to TRBJ2-1, with no clear D. V was pared by 2 bases and J by 6 bases, with 14 bases between. The CDR3 contains 14 residues. Germline CDR1 is GTSNPN and CDR2 is SVGIG (reference sequence). CDR3 sequence: CAWSRVLGSNEQFF. CDR3 nucleotide sequence: TGTGCCTGGAGTAGGGTCCTAGGTTCCAATGAGCAGTTCTTC. Using reference TRBV30 and TRBJ2-1 for the parts outside the CDR3, the full variable domain is SQTIHQWPATLVQPVGSPLSLECTVEGTSNPNLYWYRQAAGRGLQLLFYSVGIGQISSEVPQNLSASRPQDRQFILSSKKLLLSDSGFYLCAWSRVLGSNEQFFGPGTRLTVL.

This clone is medium-sized in the sample. The chain employs TRBV15 and TRBJ2-7, with D possibly matching TRBD1 (5 bases). The V end lost 1 base, the J end lost 2 bases, and 9 bases lay between the germline ends. Germline assignment: CDR1 LNHNV and CDR2 YYDKDF (reference sequence). The CDR3 totals 14 residues. CDR3 in DNA: TGTGCCACCAGCAGAGCAGGGTTCACCTACGAGCAGTACTTC. Its translation: CATSRAGFTYEQYF. The full variable domain, completed using reference TRBV15 and TRBJ2-7, is DAMVIQNPRYQVTQFGKPVTLSCSQTLNHNVMYWYQQKSSQAPKLLFHYYDKDFNNEADTPDNFQSRRPNTSFCFLDIRSPGLGDTAMYLCATSRAGFTYEQYFGPGTRLTVT.

CDR3 loop: CASSQDIKGPNEKLFF. In DNA form, the CDR3 reads TGTGCCAGCAGCCAAGACATTAAGGGCCCTAATGAAAAACTGTTTTTT. The rearrangement links TRBV14 to TRBJ1-4; D gene uncertain. The CDR3 contains 16 residues. Germline loops: CDR1 SGHDN, CDR2 FVKESK. Trimming took off 0 bases at V and 3 bases at J, with 11 bases between the two ends.

This clone was seen more than once but under ten times. The chain links TRBV30 to TRBJ1-1, with D unresolved. Germline V gene sequence: CDR1 GTSNPN, CDR2 SVGIG (reference sequence). The CDR3 length is 11 residues. DNA for the CDR3: TGTGCTTTTGCCGGGGATGCTGAAGCTTTCTTT. Its translation is CAFAGDAEAFF. Supplemented by reference TRBV30 and TRBJ1-1, the full variable domain reads SQTIHQWPATLVQPVGSPLSLECTVEGTSNPNLYWYRQAAGRGLQLLFYSVGIGQISSEVPQNLSASRPQDRQFILSSKKLLLSDSGFYLCAFAGDAEAFFGQGTRLTVV.

The chain joins TRBV5-1 to TRBJ1-1; perhaps TRBD1 as D (6 bases). The CDR3 length is 14 residues. V shed 0 bases and J shed 5 bases, with 11 bases lying between them. Germline CDR1 and CDR2: SGHRS and YFSETQ. Written as DNA, the CDR3 is TGCGCCAGCAGCTTGGAACAGGGAGGGACTGAAGCTTTCTTT. This gives the protein CASSLEQGGTEAFF.

This clone has more than one count but fewer than ten. The chain recombines TRBV15 with TRBJ1-3; D is perhaps TRBD1 (5 bases). The ends were cut back, 0 bases at V and 0 bases at J, with 9 bases in the middle. The length of the CDR3 is 16 residues. Per the germline V gene, CDR1 is LNHNV and CDR2 is YYDKDF (reference sequence). The CDR3 coding sequence is TGTGCCACCAGCAGAGATGCCGGGGGCTCTGGAAACACCATATATTTT. Protein product: CATSRDAGGSGNTIYF.

This clone was observed a handful of times. This rearrangement joins TRBV18 to TRBJ2-7; D remains ambiguous. This CDR3 has 14 residues. CDR1 is KGHSH, CDR2 LQKENI, per germline. With 6 bases removed from V and 0 bases from J, the gap between germline ends came to 12 bases. CDR3 amino acids: CASSQGSHSYEQYF. As DNA, the CDR3 is TGTGCCAGCTCTCAAGGATCTCACTCCTACGAGCAGTACTTC.

The rearrangement links TRBV7-2 to TRBJ2-3, with unresolved D. V lost 1 base, J lost 0 bases, and 5 bases lay in between. The germline V gene has CDR1 SGHTA and CDR2 FQGNSA. The CDR3 has 14 amino acids. The CDR3 sequence: CASSLVRSTDTQYF. For the CDR3, the DNA is TGTGCCAGCAGCTTAGTAAGAAGCACAGATACGCAGTATTTT.

This chain uses TRBV6-5 with TRBJ2-1; the D is unclear. V lost 2 bases to trimming and J lost 10 bases, with 9 bases between them. This CDR3 is 12 amino acids long. Germline V CDR1 and CDR2: MNHEY, SVGAGI. This CDR3 reads CASSYGPTEQFF. The DNA for the CDR3 is TGTGCCAGCAGTTACGGGCCAACGGAGCAGTTCTTC.

The chain recombines TRBV4-3 with TRBJ1-1; perhaps TRBD1 as D (6 bases). Germline CDR1 is LGHNA and CDR2 is YSLEER. The CDR3 spans 15 residues. With 3 bases removed from V and 0 bases from J, the gap between germline ends came to 11 bases. In DNA, the CDR3 is TGCGCCAGCAGCCAGTCAGGGGCTATGAACACTGAAGCTTTCTTT. Translation: CASSQSGAMNTEAFF.

This clone is labeled medium-sized. The junction departs from germline at one end; a sequencing error may be responsible. The chain combines TRBV27 with TRBJ1-2; TRBD1 is a possible D gene (5 bases). This CDR3 is built from 15 residues. Germline CDR1 reads MNHEY; CDR2 reads SMNVEV (reference sequence). In DNA form, the CDR3 reads TGTGCCAGCAGATTATCCCCGGGGCTTAACTATGGCTACACCTTC. Translating it yields CASRLSPGLNYGYTF.

This clone is a singleton in its sample. The chain combines TRBV4-3 with TRBJ2-1; 11 bases match TRBD2. The trim removed 2 bases at V and 10 bases at J, leaving 10 bases unmatched. Germline assignment: CDR1 LGHNA and CDR2 YSLEER. The length of the CDR3 is 16 residues. CDR3 sequence reads: CASSQSSLAGVGEQFF. The CDR3 DNA sequence: TGCGCCAGCAGCCAATCCTCACTAGCGGGAGTTGGCGAGCAGTTCTTC.

The V and J genes are TRBV2 and TRBJ2-1; 12 nucleotides match TRBD2. The CDR3 extends over 14 amino acids. The ends lost 5 bases at V and 10 bases at J; junction bases unmatched: 6. Germline CDR1 and CDR2: SNHLY and FYNNEI. The CDR3 nucleotides are TGTGCCAGCAGTCGACTAGCGGGAGTAGGAGAGCAGTTCTTC. Translating it yields CASSRLAGVGEQFF.